The clone carrying this T cell receptor (beta chain) was seen a few times. The sample is drawn from a study of T-cell memory formation after mild COVID-19. TCRdb reprocessed the 5' RACE reads with MiXCR, giving one entry per CDR3 protein. In the table there are 450,000 to 650,000 distinct CDR3 sequences, 20% to 25% of which are singletons. Trimming stripped 0 bases from V and 0 bases from J, with 10 bases between. The CDR3 loop spans 16 amino acids. The germline V gene has CDR1 SGHRS and CDR2 YFSETQ. The TCR sequence derives from an adult woman who had mild COVID-19 (a few samples of this study predate the infection). Cell type and time point are not known. This chain links TRBV5-1 with TRBJ2-1; D gene uncertain. What was sequenced was PBMCs or a T cell subset sorted from them (not recorded which). The CDR3 loop reads CASSLEPASSYNEQFF. CDR3 DNA sequence: TGCGCCAGCAGCTTGGAGCCCGCGAGCTCCTACAATGAGCAGTTCTTC.